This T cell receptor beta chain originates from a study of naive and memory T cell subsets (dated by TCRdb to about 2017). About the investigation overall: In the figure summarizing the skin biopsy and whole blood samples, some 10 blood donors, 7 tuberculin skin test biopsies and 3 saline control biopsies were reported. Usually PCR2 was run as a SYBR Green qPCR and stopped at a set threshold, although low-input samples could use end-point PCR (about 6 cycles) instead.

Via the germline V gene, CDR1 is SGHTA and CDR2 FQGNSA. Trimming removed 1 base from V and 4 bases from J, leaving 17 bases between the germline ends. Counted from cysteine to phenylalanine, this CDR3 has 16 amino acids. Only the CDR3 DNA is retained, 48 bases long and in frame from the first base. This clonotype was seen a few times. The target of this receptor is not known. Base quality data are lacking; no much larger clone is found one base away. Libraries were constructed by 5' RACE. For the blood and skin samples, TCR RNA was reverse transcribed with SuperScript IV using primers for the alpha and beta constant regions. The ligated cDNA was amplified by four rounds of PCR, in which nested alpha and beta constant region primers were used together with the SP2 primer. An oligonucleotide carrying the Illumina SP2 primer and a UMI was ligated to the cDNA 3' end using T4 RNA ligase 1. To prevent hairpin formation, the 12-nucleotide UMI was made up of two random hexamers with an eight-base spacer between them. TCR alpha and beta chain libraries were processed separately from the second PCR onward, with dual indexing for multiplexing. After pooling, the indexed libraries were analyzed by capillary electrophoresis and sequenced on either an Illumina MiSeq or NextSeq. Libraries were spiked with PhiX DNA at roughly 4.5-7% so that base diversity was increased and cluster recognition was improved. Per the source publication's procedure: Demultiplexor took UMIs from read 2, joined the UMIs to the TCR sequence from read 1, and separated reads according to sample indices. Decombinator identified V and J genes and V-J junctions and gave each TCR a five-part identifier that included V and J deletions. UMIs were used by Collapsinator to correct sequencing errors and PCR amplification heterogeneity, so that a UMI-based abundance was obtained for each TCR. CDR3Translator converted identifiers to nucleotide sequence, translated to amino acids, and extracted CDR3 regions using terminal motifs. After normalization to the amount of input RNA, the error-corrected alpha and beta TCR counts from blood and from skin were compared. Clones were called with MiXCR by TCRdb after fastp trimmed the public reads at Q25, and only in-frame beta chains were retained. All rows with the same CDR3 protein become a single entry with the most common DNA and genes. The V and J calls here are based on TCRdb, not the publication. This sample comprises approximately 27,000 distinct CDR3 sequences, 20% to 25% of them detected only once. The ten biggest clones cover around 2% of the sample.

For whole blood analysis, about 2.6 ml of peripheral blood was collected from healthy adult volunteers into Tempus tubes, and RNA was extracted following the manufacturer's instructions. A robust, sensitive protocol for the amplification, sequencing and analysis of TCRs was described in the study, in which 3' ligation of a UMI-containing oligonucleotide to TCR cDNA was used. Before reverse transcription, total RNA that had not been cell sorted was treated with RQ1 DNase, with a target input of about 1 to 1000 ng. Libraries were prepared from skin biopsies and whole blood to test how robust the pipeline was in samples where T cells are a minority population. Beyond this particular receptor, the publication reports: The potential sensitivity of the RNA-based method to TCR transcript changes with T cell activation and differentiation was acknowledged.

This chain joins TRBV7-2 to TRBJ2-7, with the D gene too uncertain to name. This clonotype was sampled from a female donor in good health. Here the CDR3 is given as CASSLGWQVVGYEQYF. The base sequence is TGTGCCAGCAGCTTAGGATGGCAGGTGGTGGGATACGAGCAGTACTTC.